These T cell receptor beta chains were read from a single sample in a study of long-term antiretroviral therapy in people with HIV. TCRdb's table, derived via immunoSEQ multiplex PCR, lists solely in-frame clones and lacks some. The sample lists roughly 28,000 clones, about nine tenths occurring once. This specimen consisted of unsorted PBMCs, obtained 5 to 5.5 years after starting antiretroviral therapy. These receptors were taken from a woman aged 35 to 49 with HIV. Each CDR3 is given with its conserved first and last residue. The D gene is left open where the match is weak. A clone size is listed for some rows: how often the clone was seen (once, few, many), or a class if it is expanded.

>TRBV10-3|.|TRBD2|TRBJ2-1
TGTGCCATCGGAAGCGGGGGGCGACTCTACAATGAGCAGTTCTTC
CAIGSGGRLYNEQFF
>TRBV11-3|.|.|TRBJ1-2
TGTGCCAGCAGCTTAGGCGCTCAGTACACCTTC
CASSLGAQYTF
>TRBV5-6|.|TRBD2|TRBJ2-7
TGTGCCAGCAGCTTGTTCGGGGGGGGGTACGAGCAGTACTTC
CASSLFGGGYEQYF
>TRBV29-1|.|TRBD1|TRBJ1-2
TGCAGCGTTGGTTTGGCCACCGGGACAGGGTACGGCTACACCTTC
CSVGLATGTGYGYTF
>TRBV5-5|.|.|TRBJ2-1
TGTGCCAGCAGCCCCCAGGCCAGTTGGTCCCATGAGCAGTTCTTC
CASSPQASWSHEQFF
>TRBV9|.|.|TRBJ2-1
TGTGCCAGCAGCGTAGGGGGGCAGGGCTCCTACAATGAGCAGTTCTTC
CASSVGGQGSYNEQFF
>TRBV7-2|.|.|TRBJ2-1
TGTGCCAGCAGCTTAGACCCCGACGGGGATGAGCAGTTCTTC
CASSLDPDGDEQFF
>TRBV11-2|.|.|TRBJ2-3
TGTGCCAGCAGCTTAGCAGGCGGAGATACGCAGTATTTT
CASSLAGGDTQYF
>TRBV6-6|.|TRBD2|TRBJ2-7
TGTGCCAGCAGTTACGGGGCGGGGGGGCTCTACGAGCAGTACTTC
CASSYGAGGLYEQYF
>TRBV4-1|.|.|TRBJ1-5
TGCGCCAGCAGCCAAATCGAAGGGCATCAGCCCCAGCATTTT
CASSQIEGHQPQHF
>TRBV5-4|.|.|TRBJ2-2
TGTGCCAGCAGCTTGGCTGTGAACACCGGGGAGCTGTTTTTT
CASSLAVNTGELFF
>TRBV5-4|.|TRBD2|TRBJ2-3
TGTGCCAGCAGCCCGACTAGCGGGGAGGGGAATACGCAGTATTTT
CASSPTSGEGNTQYF
>TRBV5-8|.|.|TRBJ1-2
TGTGCCTACACCCGGCGGCAGGGTACCTATGGCTACACCTTC
CAYTRRQGTYGYTF
>TRBV7-9|.|.|TRBJ1-1
TGTGCCAGCAGCCCATTCCCGGAAGCTTTCTTT
CASSPFPEAFF
>TRBV7-2|.|TRBD2|TRBJ2-3
TGTGCCAGCAGCCTGGGACTAGTAGATACGCAGTATTTT
CASSLGLVDTQYF
>TRBV11-2|.|.|TRBJ2-5
TGTGCCAGCAGCCCTCAGGGGATCCAAGAGACCCAGTACTTC
CASSPQGIQETQYF
>TRBV7-9|.|.|TRBJ2-3
TGTGCCAGCACCCTATATGGTACGCAGTATTTT
CASTLYGTQYF
>TRBV27|.|.|TRBJ1-6
TGTGCCAGCATAGGGGGCTCCTATAATTCACCCCTCCACTTT
CASIGGSYNSPLHF
>TRBV4-1|.|.|TRBJ2-7
TGCGCCAGCAGCCCATCGATGGGGGGTGTCCACGAGCAGTACTTC
CASSPSMGGVHEQYF
>TRBV27|.|.|TRBJ1-2
TGTGCCAGCAGCCCAAAGGCCGGGGCCAACTATGGCTACACCTTC
CASSPKAGANYGYTF
>TRBV4-2|.|.|TRBJ1-1
TGTGCCAGCAGCCAGCCGCCCGGGACGGACGTACCCGCTTTCTTT
CASSQPPGTDVPAFF
>TRBV5-1|.|TRBD2|TRBJ2-7
TGCGCCAGCAGCGAGACTAGCGGGAGAGTCTACGAGCAGTACTTC
CASSETSGRVYEQYF
>TRBV7-2|.|.|TRBJ2-3
TGTGCCAGCAGCCCGGACTCCCGCGGAGATACGCAGTATTTT
CASSPDSRGDTQYF
>TRBV5-1|.|TRBD2|TRBJ2-1
TGCGCCAGCAGCTTCCTAGCGGGAGCGGGGAATGAGCAGTTCTTC
CASSFLAGAGNEQFF
>TRBV18|once|.|TRBJ2-5
TGTGCCAGCTCACCGCCACAGGGGGGGGGCCAAGAGACCCAGTACTTC
CASSPPQGGGQETQYF
>TRBV6-1|.|TRBD1|TRBJ2-7
TGTGCCAGCAGCCTCGGACAGGGAGAGACCTACGAGCAGTACTTC
CASSLGQGETYEQYF
>TRBV30|.|.|TRBJ2-3
TGTGCCTGGATGGTCGGGGGCGGGATAAGAGATACGCAGTATTTT
CAWMVGGGIRDTQYF
>TRBV2|.|TRBD2|TRBJ2-7
TGTGCCAGCAGCCAGCGGGGGGCAGGCTACGAGCAGTACTTC
CASSQRGAGYEQYF
>TRBV7-8|.|.|TRBJ2-1
TGTGCCAGCAGCCCAGGGTGGGAGCAGTTCTTC
CASSPGWEQFF
>TRBV19|.|.|TRBJ1-4
TGTGCCAGTAGCCTCACAAGGGACGGAGAAAAACTGTTTTTT
CASSLTRDGEKLFF
>TRBV10-3|.|.|TRBJ1-1
TGTGCCACCCTCACAGGTGAGGGGACTGAAGCTTTCTTT
CATLTGEGTEAFF
>TRBV25-1|.|.|TRBJ1-1
TGTGCCAGCAGTACACAGAGAAACACTGAAGCTTTCTTT
CASSTQRNTEAFF
>TRBV30|.|.|TRBJ1-1
TGTGCCTGGAGTAGCCAGGGAGTGCCCACTGAAGCTTTCTTT
CAWSSQGVPTEAFF
>TRBV30|.|.|TRBJ2-1
TGTGCCGGCCGTGGGGCCCCCACGGGCCAGCGGGTTATCTACAATGAGCAGTTCTTC
CAGRGAPTGQRVIYNEQFF
>TRBV7-2|.|.|TRBJ1-1
TGTGCCAGCAGCTTGTTAGGGGGGAACACTGAAGCTTTCTTT
CASSLLGGNTEAFF
>TRBV6-5|.|TRBD1|TRBJ1-1
TGTGCCAGCAGACCCGGACAGGGGAGGAACACTGAAGCTTTCTTT
CASRPGQGRNTEAFF
>TRBV11-3|.|.|TRBJ1-1
TGTGCCAGCACGTCACGGGGTTTGGTGAGAGGGACTGAAGCTTTCTTT
CASTSRGLVRGTEAFF
>TRBV19|.|TRBD1|TRBJ1-2
TGTGCCAGTAGTATTGGACAGGTTCATGGCTACACCTTC
CASSIGQVHGYTF
>TRBV5-6|.|.|TRBJ2-6
TGTGCCAGCAGCCCGGGGGTCTCTGGGGCCAACGTCCTGACTTTC
CASSPGVSGANVLTF
>TRBV4-3|.|.|TRBJ2-1
TGCGCCAGCACCCGAGAGGTGAGCTCCTACAATGAGCAGTTCTTC
CASTREVSSYNEQFF